Detailed here is one T cell receptor beta chain. What it binds is unknown. The source of the sample is a study of shared clonotypes between healthy human individuals. Notes on the study in general: Generation probabilities of non-shared clonotypes were lower (relative to those shared by all four donors). The small donor group covered limited genetic and exposure diversity. The sampled material consisted only of blood, and tissue repertoires are likely to differ. Relative to memory subsets, naive subsets generally showed larger estimated richness.

Assay: immunoSEQ multiplex PCR; the TCRdb copy retains only in-frame clones and omits some. The sample lists 2,500,000 or so clones, over 85% occurring once. This TCR came from a man younger than 35 in good health. Some clones in this sample may be carry-over from other donors' samples. The specimen sequenced was naive CD4+ T cells from PBMCs. The subset denotes: CD45RA+ positively selected.

The CDR3 coding sequence is TGTGCCAGCAGCTTGGTCTCATGGCTAGCGGGGGAGGGAGATACGCAGTATTTT. Translated: CASSLVSWLAGEGDTQYF. The chain has TRBV5-4 and TRBJ2-3, with TRBD2 matching over 10 bases. Germline lookup yields CDR1 SGHNT and CDR2 YYREEE (reference sequence). The CDR3 runs to 18 residues. The J segment lost 5 bases and the V segment lost 0 bases, leaving 12 bases of the junction unmatched.